The T cell receptor (beta chain) described here comes from a study of T cell responses to AZD1222 COVID-19 vaccine. On the study more broadly: Pooled together were second doses at about 4 or about 12 weeks.

The V gene lost 6 bases and the J gene lost 4 bases, with 10 bases spanning the gap. The CDR3 sequence is 13 residues long. Measured with immunoSEQ multiplex PCR; TCRdb has only the in-frame clones, and not every one. The sample consists of more than 150,000 clones, about 92% of them appearing once. Of note for this clone: Its antigen remains unidentified.

Findings and caveats of the study: Females made up more of the donors, who were largely white British, and clonal diversity may have come out too low. Only a handful of people who got AZD1222 tested seropositive at baseline. Epitopes outside B.1.351 and B.1.1.7 mutated regions reportedly drew nearly half of spike TCRs.

The TCR sequence derives from an adult in good health. The source was peripheral blood, collected on day 0 of AZD1222 vaccination. The chain links TRBV12-3 or TRBV12-4 to TRBJ2-1; D ambiguous. The CDR3 nucleotides read TGTGCCAGCAGCCCCCCAACATACAATGAGCAGTTCTTC. Its protein product is CASSPPTYNEQFF.